The clone carrying this T cell receptor beta chain occurred a few times. Its antigen is as yet unknown. The data are from a study of early T cells in non-severe SARS-CoV-2 infection. Across the whole study: Sequencing of unsorted whole blood was done on bulk RNA, leaving chains unpaired. Notes on the study in general: Database matching using VDJdb favored anti-spike CD8 responses, with private and CD4 specificities left missing.

Individually, cDNA molecules had unique molecular identifiers attached to them. One entry per CDR3 protein results from TCRdb running MiXCR on the 5' RACE reads. Among some 89,000 distinct CDR3 sequences listed, approximately 10% were seen once. The CDR3 consists of 15 residues. Trimming stripped 1 base from V and 3 bases from J, with 13 bases between. Germline V lookup: CDR1 DFQATT, CDR2 SNEGSKA (reference sequence). V is TRBV20-1 and J is TRBJ2-1; D is perhaps TRBD2 (5 bases). The input for sequencing was whole blood, taken at baseline. The receptor was derived from an adult who was a healthcare worker with PCR-confirmed SARS-CoV-2 infection or an uninfected control (not recorded which). CDR3 sequence (DNA): TGCAGTGCTAGAGGTGGGCTAGCAAACTACAATGAGCAGTTCTTC. Encoded protein: CSARGGLANYNEQFF.